The clone carrying this T cell receptor beta chain was counted a single time. Libraries were prepared by immunoSEQ multiplex PCR; TCRdb keeps only in-frame clonotypes and omits some of them. This sample carries about 94,000 clones, over 75% of them seen once, and the ten largest clones take more than 3.5%. These data come from a study of control samples from healthy donors and cancer patients. The CDR3 extends over 13 amino acids. Trimming took off 3 bases at V and 3 bases at J, with 8 bases between the two ends. Germline assignment: CDR1 LNHDA and CDR2 SQIVND (reference sequence). This chain connects TRBV19 to TRBJ1-1; no definite D call. The sequenced material came from blood. This receptor was identified in a woman aged 18-29 years in good health. The CDR3 DNA sequence: TGTGCCAGTAGTATCTCCGCGGACACTGAAGCTTTCTTT. Translating gives CASSISADTEAFF.